The source of this T cell receptor beta chain is a study of blood T cell repertoires in COVID-19. Study-level background: Samples representing acute and convalescent COVID-19 were sourced from the United States, Italy and Spain. T cells, B-cell-depleted T cells, or PBMCs provided the cDNA or gDNA that served as material.

Original processing notes: By means of reference gene primer amplification, nucleated cell counts were estimated. Produced via immunoSEQ multiplex PCR; TCRdb's table is partial and in-frame only. The DNA gave D and trimming, while V, J and clone size come from that table. The table includes 250,000 to 300,000 clones, 70% to 90% detected once. Germline V CDR1 and CDR2: SSHAT, FNYEAQ (reference sequence). Unmatched junction bases numbered 7, after V lost 5 bases and J lost 2 bases. The CDR3 is made up of 15 amino acids. Seattle's enrolled individuals joined amid active infection and were then monitored longitudinally.

The receptor comes from a woman between 25 and 40 years old with COVID-19, enrolled during active disease. This chain uses TRBV7-7 with TRBJ2-3, with 7 bases aligning to TRBD2. The sequenced material came from peripheral blood. DNA for the CDR3: TGTGCCAGCAGCCCTCAGGGAGGGTACACAGATACGCAGTATTTT. Translating gives CASSPQGGYTDTQYF.